Each of the 7 T cell receptor beta chains below was sequenced from the same sample in a study of T cell responses to AZD1222 COVID-19 vaccine. The method was immunoSEQ multiplex PCR; TCRdb's version includes in-frame clones alone and lacks a portion of them. The table lists 100,000 to 150,000 clones, roughly 88% of them singletons. The material sequenced was peripheral blood, taken on day 0 of AZD1222 vaccination. These receptors all stem from an adult in good health.

The gene calls are TRBV7-9 and TRBJ2-7; no clear D gene. The CDR3 is made up of 12 amino acids. Looked up from germline, CDR1 is SEHNR and CDR2 is FQNEAQ (reference sequence). V was clipped by 11 bases and J by 8 bases, with 19 bases between them. In DNA, the CDR3 is TGTGCCTCCGCGCCCCAGAGTTCGAAGCAGTACTTC. It encodes CASAPQSSKQYF.

The rearrangement links TRBV7-7 to TRBJ2-3, with unresolved D. Trimming stripped 0 bases from V and 3 bases from J, with 4 bases between. Germline CDR1 is SSHAT and CDR2 is FNYEAQ (reference sequence). This CDR3 has 13 amino acids. The CDR3 is CASSLAVTDTQYF. The CDR3 DNA sequence: TGTGCCAGCAGCTTAGCAGTAACAGATACGCAGTATTTT. The variable domain in full, with the rest retrieved from reference TRBV7-7 and TRBJ2-3, is GAGVSQSPRYKVTKRGQDVTLRCDPISSHATLYWYQQALGQGPEFLTYFNYEAQPDKSGLPSDRFSAERPEGSISTLTIQRTEQRDSAMYRCASSLAVTDTQYFGPGTRLTVL.

The chain has TRBV24-1 and TRBJ2-3; D perhaps matches TRBD2 (6 bases). Per germline, CDR1 KGHDR and CDR2 SFDVKD. There are 15 residues in the CDR3. V lost 4 bases to trimming and J lost 3 bases, with 13 bases between them. CDR3 sequence reads: CATSEGGRMTDTQYF. CDR3 bases: TGTGCCACCAGTGAGGGGGGAAGAATGACAGATACGCAGTATTTT.

The chain is built from TRBV7-6 and TRBJ2-6; D is ambiguous. There are 17 residues in the CDR3. Trimming stripped 2 bases from V and 0 bases from J, with 11 bases between. Germline values: CDR1 SGHVS, CDR2 FNYEAQ. Written as DNA, the CDR3 is TGTGCCAGCAGCTTACGGCCCAGTGACTCTGGGGCCAACGTCCTGACTTTC. This sequence encodes CASSLRPSDSGANVLTF.

This chain links TRBV19 with TRBJ2-1; D is ambiguous. Germline CDR1 LNHDA, CDR2 SQIVND (reference sequence). CDR3 length: 15 amino acids. V was clipped by 5 bases and J by 7 bases, with 18 bases between them. The DNA for the CDR3 is TGTGCCAGTAGTCCCGGGCTAGGGCGGAAGAATGAGCAGTTCTTC. Residues: CASSPGLGRKNEQFF.

CDR3 sequence: CASSYRGYQPQHF. Here the CDR3 DNA reads TGTGCCAGCAGTTACCGGGGTTATCAGCCCCAGCATTTT. The chain carries TRBV6-5 and TRBJ1-5; D is unclear. Trimming removed 2 bases from V and 5 bases from J, with 7 bases in between. The CDR3 is made up of 13 amino acids. Germline-derived CDR1 and CDR2 are MNHEY and SVGAGI.

The chain is built from TRBV12-3 or TRBV12-4 and TRBJ1-2; D call uncertain. The CDR3 runs 12 residues. Trimming left V 4 bases short and J 8 bases short, with 11 bases between. In nucleotides, the CDR3 is TGTGCCAGCAGTTACGGGGTAGAAGGCTACACCTTC. The encoded protein is CASSYGVEGYTF.